A single sample is the source of the 18 T cell receptor beta chains below, sequenced in a study of neurological immune-mediated disorders. TCRdb re-analysed the 5' RACE reads in MiXCR, keeping a single row per CDR3 protein. In the table there are more than 20,000 distinct CDR3 sequences, around 2.5% of which are singletons. Source material: PBMCs. These receptor sequences come from a woman between 50 and 59 years old with multiple sclerosis.

This clonotype was counted ten times or more. This chain connects TRBV7-8 to TRBJ1-5; D call uncertain. Trimming removed 0 bases at V and 5 bases at J, with 8 bases between. Germline V gives CDR1 SGHVS, CDR2 FQNEAQ. The CDR3 length is 14 residues. This CDR3 reads CASSLAAGYQPQHF. The CDR3 DNA reads as TGTGCCAGCAGCTTAGCGGCCGGCTATCAGCCCCAGCATTTT.

The gene calls are TRBV7-9 and TRBJ1-2; possibly TRBD1 for D (6 bases). The germline V gene has CDR1 SEHNR and CDR2 FQNEAQ (reference sequence). V was clipped by 5 bases and J by 6 bases, with 22 bases between them. This CDR3 spans 16 amino acids. The chain's CDR3 is CASSGYGQGTLDGYTF. CDR3 DNA sequence: TGTGCCAGCAGCGGATATGGTCAGGGGACGTTGGATGGCTACACCTTC.

This clonotype was recorded many times. A much larger clone sits a single nucleotide away, making a read error possible. The rearrangement uses TRBV3-1 and TRBJ1-1; TRBD1 is a possible D gene (5 bases). This CDR3 has 15 amino acids. CDR1 is LGHDT, CDR2 YNNKEL, per germline (reference sequence). V was pared by 3 bases and J by 5 bases, with 16 bases between. The CDR3 reads CASSHMGKGRTEAFF. CDR3 coding DNA: TGTGCCAGCAGCCACATGGGGAAGGGGCGGACTGAAGCTTTCTTT. Combining the CDR3 with reference TRBV3-1 and TRBJ1-1 gives the whole variable domain DTAVSQTPKYLVTQMGNDKSIKCEQNLGHDTMYWYKQDSKKFLKIMFSYNNKELIINETVPNRFSPKSPDKAHLNLHINSLELGDSAVYFCASSHMGKGRTEAFFGQGTRLTVV.

Regarding this clonotype: This may stem from a read error, because a much larger clone lies one nucleotide away. The chain couples TRBV20-1 to TRBJ1-5, with TRBD1 identical over 7 bases. Trimming at V came to 6 bases and at J to 6 bases, leaving 11 bases not matched to a gene. The CDR3 totals 14 residues. CDR1 and CDR2 from the germline V gene are DFQATT and SNEGSKA (reference sequence). CDR3 in DNA: TGCAGTGCCAAAGACAGGGCGTTCGGTCAGCCCCAGCATTTT. Its protein is CSAKDRAFGQPQHF.

This clonotype was seen repeatedly, ten times or more. This sequence joins TRBV24-1 and TRBJ2-2; tentatively, D is TRBD1 or TRBD2 (5 bases each). V was trimmed by 10 bases and J by 5 bases, leaving 13 bases between them. CDR3 length: 13 amino acids. The germline V gene encodes CDR1 KGHDR and CDR2 SFDVKD. The CDR3 loop is CATGPAVTGELFF. As DNA, the CDR3 is TGTGCCACGGGACCCGCGGTGACCGGGGAGCTGTTTTTT.

This clonotype was detected ten times or more. The rearrangement uses TRBV9 and TRBJ2-1; 9 nucleotides match TRBD2. Trimming took 1 base from V and 10 from J; bases not matched to a gene: 6. There are 14 residues in the CDR3. Per germline, CDR1 SGDLS and CDR2 YYNGEE. The CDR3 DNA follows: TGTGCCAGCAGCGTACTAGCGGGGTCGGTCGAGCAGTTCTTC. It encodes CASSVLAGSVEQFF.

The sample holds many counts of this clonotype. The chain couples TRBV20-1 to TRBJ1-4; D call uncertain. The ends were cut back, 2 bases at V and 4 bases at J, with 11 bases in the middle. Germline-derived CDR1 and CDR2 are DFQATT and SNEGSKA (reference sequence). CDR3 size: 14 residues. CDR3 residues: CSARIGRHNEKLFF. Here the CDR3 DNA reads TGCAGTGCTAGAATAGGACGGCATAATGAAAAACTGTTTTTT.

CDR3 loop: CSAREPGTSYNEQFF. Written as DNA, the CDR3 is TGCAGTGCTAGGGAACCCGGGACCTCCTACAATGAGCAGTTCTTC. The chain links TRBV20-1 to TRBJ2-1, with D perhaps given as TRBD1 or TRBD2 (5 bases each). The CDR3 runs to 15 residues. Looked up from germline, CDR1 is DFQATT and CDR2 is SNEGSKA (reference sequence). V shed 3 bases and J shed 0 bases, with 12 bases lying between them.

The sample holds many counts of this clonotype. The DNA for the CDR3 is TGCAGTGCTAGAGTCGGGGATCTTTACGAGCAGTACTTC. It codes for CSARVGDLYEQYF. This chain uses TRBV20-1 with TRBJ2-7; tentatively, D is TRBD2 (5 bases). V shed 1 base and J shed 4 bases, with 11 bases lying between them. The CDR3 totals 13 residues. Germline CDR1 is DFQATT and CDR2 is SNEGSKA (reference sequence).

The chain uses TRBV20-1 and TRBJ2-1; the D gene is possibly TRBD2 (6 bases). This CDR3 spans 15 amino acids. Germline V gene data show CDR1 as DFQATT and CDR2 as SNEGSKA (reference sequence). Trimming took off 2 bases at V and 3 bases at J, with 14 bases between the two ends. This chain's CDR3 is CSARPATGLYNEQFF. In nucleotides, the CDR3 is TGCAGTGCTAGACCTGCAACGGGACTCTACAATGAGCAGTTCTTC.

By frequency in the sample, this clonotype is medium-sized. The V call is TRBV9, the J call TRBJ1-2; no firm D call. This CDR3 is built from 13 residues. Germline V gene data show CDR1 as SGDLS and CDR2 as YYNGEE. V lost 2 bases and J 1 base, leaving 6 bases between the germline ends. The CDR3 protein is CASSVESNYGYTF. CDR3 coding DNA: TGTGCCAGCAGCGTCGAGAGTAACTATGGCTACACCTTC.

Ten or more counts support this clonotype. This chain joins TRBV4-3 and TRBJ2-2, with 7 bases aligning to TRBD2. Germline-derived CDR1 and CDR2 are LGHNA and YSLEER. The V gene end was trimmed by 1 base and the J gene end by 3 bases; junction bases not matched to a gene: 2. The CDR3 consists of 15 residues. The CDR3 DNA follows: TGCGCCAGCAGCCAAGGACTAGCCGACACCGGGGAGCTGTTTTTT. Translated: CASSQGLADTGELFF.

The sample holds many counts of this clonotype. The chain carries TRBV25-1 and TRBJ2-1, with 8 bases identical to TRBD1. CDR3 length equals 16 residues. CDR1 and CDR2 (germline): MGHDK, SYGVNS. The V gene end was trimmed by 1 base and the J gene end by 6 bases; junction bases not matched to a gene: 8. CDR3 amino acids: CASSESGQGLSNEQFF. CDR3 sequence (DNA): TGTGCCAGCAGTGAATCTGGACAGGGACTTAGCAATGAGCAGTTCTTC.

This clonotype was seen repeatedly, ten times or more. The V call is TRBV20-1, the J call TRBJ2-1, with D perhaps matching TRBD2 (5 bases). The V and J ends lost 0 bases and 6 bases respectively, with 9 bases between them. Germline V gene data show CDR1 as DFQATT and CDR2 as SNEGSKA (reference sequence). The CDR3 has 13 residues. Here the CDR3 DNA reads TGCAGTGCTAGAGATCGTGAGGGCAATGAGCAGTTCTTC. Translating it yields CSARDREGNEQFF.

To note about this clonotype: This sequence may be a read error, since a much larger clone differs from it by one base. The chain links TRBV7-8 to TRBJ1-1; D remains ambiguous. Trimming left V 1 base short and J 4 bases short, with 4 bases between. Germline lookup yields CDR1 SGHVS and CDR2 FQNEAQ. This CDR3 comprises 12 residues. The CDR3 loop reads CASSLGRTEAFF. The CDR3, as DNA: TGTGCCAGCAGCTTAGGGCGCACTGAAGCTTTCTTT.

This clonotype was observed many times. J is TRBJ2-7 and V is TRBV20-1; D is ambiguous. V lost 3 bases and J lost 5, with 8 bases in between. CDR3 size: 11 residues. Germline-derived CDR1 and CDR2 are DFQATT and SNEGSKA (reference sequence). The DNA of the CDR3 is TGCAGTGCTAGTGTAGGCGACGAGCAGTACTTC. This sequence encodes CSASVGDEQYF.

The sample holds many counts of this clonotype. The chain has TRBV30 and TRBJ2-7; TRBD1 aligns across 10 bases. The germline V gene encodes CDR1 GTSNPN and CDR2 SVGIG (reference sequence). The CDR3 runs to 15 residues. With V trimmed by 8 bases and J by 2 bases, 12 bases remained unmatched. For the CDR3, the DNA is TGTGCCGAGGCCCCAGGACAGGGGGTTACCTACGAGCAGTACTTC. Translation: CAEAPGQGVTYEQYF.

This clonotype appeared many times. The chain joins TRBV12-3 or TRBV12-4 to TRBJ1-1; maybe TRBD1 (5 bases). CDR3 size: 13 residues. The germline V and J ends were trimmed by 3 bases and 1 base, with 6 bases remaining between them. The CDR3 nucleotides are TGTGCCAGCAGTTTTGGGGGGAACACTGAAGCTTTCTTT. It yields the protein CASSFGGNTEAFF.